This TCR beta chain was captured in a study of T cells in Graves' hyperthyroidism and ophthalmopathy. Researchers amplified the TCR beta CDR3 regions from RNA transcripts. A set of HTBI primers served as the primers for a first-round RT-PCR of the TCR CDR3. Each CDR3 protein gets one entry after TCRdb re-called the multiplex PCR reads with MiXCR. The sample has about 600,000 distinct CDR3 sequences; about 14% are singletons. This clonotype appeared many times. The CDR3 has 14 amino acids. The germline V gene encodes CDR1 DFQATT and CDR2 SNEGSKA (reference sequence). V trimming: 3 bases; J trimming: 3 bases; junction bases outside the gene matches: 8.

V and J are TRBV20-1 and TRBJ2-7; 7 nucleotides align to TRBD2. Sequenced sample: blood. The receptor was isolated from a woman aged 50 to 65 with Graves' ophthalmopathy. Here the CDR3 reads CSASIGTTSYEQYF. CDR3 sequence (DNA): TGCAGTGCTAGTATCGGGACTACCAGCTACGAGCAGTACTTC.